This TCR beta chain comes out of a study of metastatic and nonmetastatic thyroid tumors. Study-wide background: Where malignant and benign thyroid patients were concerned, repertoires were compared across blood and tumor or nodule tissue. Study results and limitations: It was reportedly found that TCR beta diversity was significantly higher in malignant thyroid tumors than in benign nodules, a difference seen in both blood and tumor samples.

Each patient went into thyroid surgery without having received any treatment. Authors' processing steps: It was from CDR3 differences across clinicopathological groups that a distant-metastasis classifier for papillary thyroid cancer was built. Using MiXCR, TCRdb re-called clones from the PCR reads. TCRdb, not the original authors, processed these V and J calls. This table holds fewer than 12,000 clones, approximately 12% found once. This clone is labeled as medium-sized. Its antigen is unknown. Sequenced sample: blood. The clonotype comes from a female donor with papillary thyroid cancer or a benign thyroid nodule (not recorded which). Some clones in this sample may be carry-over from other donors' samples.

The CDR3 coding sequence is TGTGCCTGGAGACCTAGCGGGACTATGAAAAATGAGCAGTTCTTC. This sequence encodes CAWRPSGTMKNEQFF. The chain is built from TRBV30 and TRBJ2-1; TRBD2 aligns across 9 bases. J was trimmed by 7 bases and V by 3 bases; bases with no gene match: 10. CDR1 is GTSNPN, CDR2 SVGIG, per germline (reference sequence). The CDR3 spans 15 residues.